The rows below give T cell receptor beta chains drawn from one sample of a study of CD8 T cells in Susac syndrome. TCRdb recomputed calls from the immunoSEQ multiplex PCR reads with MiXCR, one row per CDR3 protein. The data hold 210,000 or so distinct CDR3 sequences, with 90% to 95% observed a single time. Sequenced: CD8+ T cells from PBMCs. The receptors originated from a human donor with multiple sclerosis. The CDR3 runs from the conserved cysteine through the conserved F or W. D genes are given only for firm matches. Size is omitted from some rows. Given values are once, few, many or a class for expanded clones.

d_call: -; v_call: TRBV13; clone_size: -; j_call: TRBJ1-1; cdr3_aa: CASSYTLGGGKTEAFF; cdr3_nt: TGTGCCAGCAGCTATACCCTAGGGGGGGGGAAAACTGAAGCTTTCTTT
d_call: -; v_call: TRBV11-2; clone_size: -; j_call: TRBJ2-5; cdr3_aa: CASSPSQVLGQETQYF; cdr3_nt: TGTGCCAGCAGCCCGTCACAGGTCCTGGGCCAAGAGACCCAGTACTTC
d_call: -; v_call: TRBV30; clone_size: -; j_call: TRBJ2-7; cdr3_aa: CAWARDKFYEQYF; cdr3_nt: TGTGCCTGGGCCCGAGACAAGTTCTACGAGCAGTACTTC
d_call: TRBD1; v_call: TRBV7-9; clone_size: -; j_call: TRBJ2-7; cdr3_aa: CASSLGITAGTGRDEQYF; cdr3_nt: TGTGCCAGCAGCCTGGGGATTACCGCCGGGACAGGGCGGGACGAGCAGTACTTC
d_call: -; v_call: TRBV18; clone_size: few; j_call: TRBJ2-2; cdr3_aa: CASSLGANTGELFF; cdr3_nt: TGTGCCAGCTCACTGGGGGCGAACACCGGGGAGCTGTTTTTT
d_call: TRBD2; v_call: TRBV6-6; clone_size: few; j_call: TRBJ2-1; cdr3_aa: CASSSTSSPYNEQFF; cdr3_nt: TGTGCCAGTTCCTCGACTAGCAGCCCCTACAATGAGCAGTTCTTC
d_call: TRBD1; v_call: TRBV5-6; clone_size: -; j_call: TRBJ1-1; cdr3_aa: CASSPTTRTGENTEAFF; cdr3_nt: TGTGCCAGCAGCCCGACAACTCGGACAGGGGAGAACACTGAAGCTTTCTTT
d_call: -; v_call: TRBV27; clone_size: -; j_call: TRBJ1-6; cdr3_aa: CTSSSGSPLHF; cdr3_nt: TGTACCAGCAGTTCGGGATCACCCCTCCACTTT
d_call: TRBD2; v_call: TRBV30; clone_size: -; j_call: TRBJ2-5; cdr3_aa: CAWETSGVQETQYF; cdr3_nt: TGTGCCTGGGAGACTAGCGGGGTTCAAGAGACCCAGTACTTC
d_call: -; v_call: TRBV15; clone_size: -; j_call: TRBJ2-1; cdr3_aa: CATSSYKNSYNEQFF; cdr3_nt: TGTGCCACCAGCTCGTATAAAAACTCCTACAATGAGCAGTTCTTC
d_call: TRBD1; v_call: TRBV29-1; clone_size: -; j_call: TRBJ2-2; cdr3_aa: CSVEVRTGGATGELFF; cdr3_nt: TGCAGCGTTGAAGTACGGACAGGGGGCGCCACCGGGGAGCTGTTTTTT
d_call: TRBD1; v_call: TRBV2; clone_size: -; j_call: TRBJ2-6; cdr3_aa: CAIQQTLRDRVSGANVLTF; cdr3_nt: TGTGCCATCCAACAGACGCTCCGGGACAGGGTCTCTGGGGCCAACGTCCTGACTTTC
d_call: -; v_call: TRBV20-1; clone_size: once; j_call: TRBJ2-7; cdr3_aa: CSASRWTAASYEQYF; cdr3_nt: TGCAGTGCCTCGCGCTGGACAGCCGCTTCCTACGAGCAGTACTTC
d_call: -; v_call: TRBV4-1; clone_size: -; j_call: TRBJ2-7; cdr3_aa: CASSQGRSGEQYF; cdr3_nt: TGCGCCAGCAGCCAGGGACGCTCGGGGGAGCAGTACTTC
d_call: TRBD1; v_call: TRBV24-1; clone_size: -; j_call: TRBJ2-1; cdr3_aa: CATSDRDRERGRYNEQFF; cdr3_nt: TGTGCCACCAGTGACCGGGACAGGGAGAGGGGACGGTACAATGAGCAGTTCTTC
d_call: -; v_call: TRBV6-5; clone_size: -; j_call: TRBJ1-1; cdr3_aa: CASGASGYLGEAFF; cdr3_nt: TGTGCCAGCGGGGCGAGTGGGTACCTCGGGGAAGCTTTCTTT
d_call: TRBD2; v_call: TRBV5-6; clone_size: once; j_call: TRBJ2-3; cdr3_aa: CASSLGVGLAGTQTDTQYF; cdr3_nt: TGTGCCAGCAGCTTGGGTGTTGGACTAGCGGGGACCCAAACAGATACGCAGTATTTT
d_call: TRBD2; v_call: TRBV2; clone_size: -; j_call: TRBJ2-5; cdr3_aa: CASSDLVVAGAYQETQYF; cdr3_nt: TGTGCCAGCAGTGATTTGGTGGTAGCGGGAGCGTACCAAGAGACCCAGTACTTC